This T cell receptor beta chain was identified during a study of cytomegalovirus exposure and HLA in healthy donors. The CDR3 consists of 14 residues. Germline CDR1 reads SGHRS; CDR2 reads YFSETQ. Trimming removed 5 bases from V and 4 bases from J, with 16 bases in between. 13 Jbeta primers and 60 Vbeta primers were used for the PCR. The method was immunoSEQ multiplex PCR; TCRdb's version includes in-frame clones alone and lacks a portion of them. Of some 200,000 clones listed, roughly 80% are singletons. Sequencing was carried out using PBMCs. This chain joins TRBV5-1 and TRBJ2-7; a weak D match, TRBD1 (6 bases). The TCR comes from a man aged 50 or older in good health and CMV-seronegative. CDR3 DNA: TGCGCCAGCAGTCCAGCCTTACAGGGATACGAGCAGTACTTC. It encodes CASSPALQGYEQYF.